This TCR beta chain was found in a study of OX40 agonist ivuxolimab in advanced cancers. Study-wide results and limits: At doses 0.1 to 3.0 mg/kg, CD4+ and CD8+ clones expanded.

Germline trimming cut 7 bases from V and 5 bases from J; bases unmatched to any gene: 18. CDR1 is LNHDA, CDR2 SQIVND, per germline (reference sequence). This CDR3 is built from 17 residues. This clone was seen a handful of times. Its antigen remains unidentified. TCRdb's table, derived via immunoSEQ multiplex PCR, lists solely in-frame clones and lacks some. This table has about 98,000 clones, about 88% appearing once. The V call is TRBV19, the J call TRBJ1-1, with 8 nucleotides matching TRBD1. This receptor was identified in an adult with an advanced solid tumor such as melanoma, head and neck, liver or kidney cancer. The sample in question was CD4+ or CD8+ T cells sorted from blood, obtained in a trial of the OX40 agonist ivuxolimab. CDR3 DNA: TGTGCCAGTAATAACCTAGCCTCCCAGGGGGCGAGGACTGAAGCTTTCTTT. Protein: CASNNLASQGARTEAFF.